This T cell receptor (beta chain) is drawn from a study of blood T cells in healthy people across ages. Study in general: Using template switching, researchers captured about one barcoded beta molecule for each two T cells.

Of note for this clonotype: What it binds is not known.

Findings and limits, study-wide: With unsorted PBMCs, a conclusive comparison of naive versus antigen-experienced cells was not possible. While age rose, TCR beta diversity per million T cells dropped in a roughly linear way.

The use of a sample-barcoded 5' primer and a J-beta primer mix characterized a second PCR of roughly 6 to 11 cycles. Tagging of each cDNA molecule was performed by a template-switch adaptor with 12 random nucleotides. TCRdb re-analysed the 5' RACE reads in MiXCR, keeping a single row per CDR3 protein. The sample includes about 640,000 distinct CDR3 sequences, 58% of them seen just once. Trimming removed 4 bases from V and 1 base from J; junction bases left unmatched: 1. The CDR3 runs 15 residues. Germline V lookup: CDR1 SEHNR, CDR2 FQNEAQ (reference sequence). The chain recombines TRBV7-9 with TRBJ1-5; 10 bases line up with TRBD1. The specimen sequenced was blood. The TCR was taken from a man aged 60 to 75 in good health. The CDR3 protein is CASSWGQGSNQPQHF. CDR3 bases: TGTGCCAGCAGCTGGGGACAGGGGAGCAATCAGCCCCAGCATTTT.